This T cell receptor (beta chain) originates from a study of vaccination and CD4 T cells after COVID-19. Study details: Participants were vaccinated with two doses, given as either BNT162b2 or mRNA-1273 vaccine. Median time from COVID diagnosis to post-COVID sampling was 100 to 130 days (35 to 161).

To note about this clonotype: What it binds is unknown.

The CDR3 contains 15 residues. The germline gives CDR1 ENHRY, CDR2 SYGVKD. With 10 bases clipped from V and 1 base from J, the junction kept 7 bases outside the gene matches. General study points: Among those convalescent, a median around 87% of reactive clones emerged solely post-vaccination. Vaccine-specific clones in convalescent patients were spike mono-reactive in 304 of 307 cases.

TCRdb reprocessed the PCR reads via MiXCR and lists one record per CDR3 protein. The sample consists of 15,000 to 20,000 distinct CDR3 sequences, 60% of them appearing once. Sample: CD4+ T cells from blood, taken after SARS-CoV-2 vaccination. The chain is built from TRBV10-3 and TRBJ2-3; TRBD2 matches at 11 bases. The receptor was derived from a human donor who had recovered from COVID-19. The DNA of the CDR3 is TGTGCCACCACAGTAGCGGGAGGGCGCACAGATACGCAGTATTTT. This gives the protein CATTVAGGRTDTQYF.